This T cell receptor (beta chain) was recovered during a study of radiotherapy plus CTLA-4 blockade in lung cancer. General study findings and limits: After radiotherapy and ipilimumab, tumor-derived clones expanded in peripheral blood.

Patients had chemo-refractory metastatic non-small-cell lung cancer and received focal radiation plus CTLA-4 blockade that used ipilimumab. CDR3 size: 15 residues. Between the trimmed V and J ends, which lost 3 bases and 5 bases, there was a span of 16 bases. Germline CDR1 GTSNPN, CDR2 SVGIG (reference sequence). Of note for this clone: What it binds is not known.

Produced via immunoSEQ multiplex PCR; TCRdb's table is partial and in-frame only. Of about 73,000 clones in the sample, around nine tenths are singletons; the top ten hold roughly two fifths. This TCR derives from a human donor with non-small cell lung cancer that progressed on radiotherapy plus ipilimumab. The chain combines TRBV30 with TRBJ1-4; no firm D call. Material: peripheral blood, obtained from a patient treated with radiotherapy plus ipilimumab. Written as DNA, the CDR3 is TGTGCCTGGAGGTCTCACGGGGAGAACAATGAAAAACTGTTTTTT. This sequence encodes CAWRSHGENNEKLFF.